Listed here is a single T cell receptor (beta chain). Its antigen is currently unknown. Libraries were prepared by immunoSEQ multiplex PCR; TCRdb keeps only in-frame clonotypes and omits some of them. The table shows approximately 59,000 clones, with roughly 78% occurring only once. The sample comes from a study of T cells in tumors after PD-1 blockade. CDR1 and CDR2 from the germline V gene are SGHNT and YENEEA. V lost 2 bases and J lost 4, with 11 bases in between. This CDR3 region has 14 residues. Overall study findings and caveats: About 45% of tumor TCR clonotypes were also found in blood.

This material consisted of PBMCs, taken before anti-PD-1 treatment. The TCR was taken from a human donor with basal cell carcinoma. The chain links TRBV11-3 to TRBJ1-2; no clear D. The CDR3 coding sequence is TGTGCCAGCAGCTTACCGTCCTCACGCTATGGCTACACCTTC. It codes for CASSLPSSRYGYTF.